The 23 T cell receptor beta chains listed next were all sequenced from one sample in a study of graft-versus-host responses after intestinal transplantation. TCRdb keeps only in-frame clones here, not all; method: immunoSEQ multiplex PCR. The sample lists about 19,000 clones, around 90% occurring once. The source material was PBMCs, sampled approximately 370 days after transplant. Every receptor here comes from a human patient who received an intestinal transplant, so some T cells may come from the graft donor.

In DNA, the CDR3 is TGTGCCATCAGTGAGATGGGCTTTCCATGGGATACGCAGTATTTT. Translated: CAISEMGFPWDTQYF. This chain connects TRBV10-3 to TRBJ2-3; D is uncertain. Germline V lookup: CDR1 ENHRY, CDR2 SYGVKD. V was cut by 2 bases and J by 6 bases, with 15 bases left in between. This CDR3 is built from 15 residues.

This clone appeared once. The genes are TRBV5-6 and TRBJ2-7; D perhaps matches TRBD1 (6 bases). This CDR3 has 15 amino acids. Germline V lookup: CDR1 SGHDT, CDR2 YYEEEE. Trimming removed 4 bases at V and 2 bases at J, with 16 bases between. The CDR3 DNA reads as TGTGCCAGCAGCCCTGGTTGGACAGAGACCTACGAGCAGTACTTC. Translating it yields CASSPGWTETYEQYF.

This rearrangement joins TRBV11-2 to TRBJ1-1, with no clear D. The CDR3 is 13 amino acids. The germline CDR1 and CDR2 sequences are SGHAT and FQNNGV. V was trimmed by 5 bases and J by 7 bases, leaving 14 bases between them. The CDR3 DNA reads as TGTGCCAGCAGCCGCCCTCGCGGGCGTGAAGCTTTCTTT. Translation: CASSRPRGREAFF.

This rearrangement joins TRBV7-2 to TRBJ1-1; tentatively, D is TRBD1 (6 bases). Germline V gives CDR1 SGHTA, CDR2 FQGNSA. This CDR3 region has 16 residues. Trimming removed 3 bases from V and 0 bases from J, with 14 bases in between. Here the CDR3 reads CASSFYSGEMNTEAFF. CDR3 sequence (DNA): TGTGCCAGCAGCTTCTATTCAGGGGAAATGAACACTGAAGCTTTCTTT.

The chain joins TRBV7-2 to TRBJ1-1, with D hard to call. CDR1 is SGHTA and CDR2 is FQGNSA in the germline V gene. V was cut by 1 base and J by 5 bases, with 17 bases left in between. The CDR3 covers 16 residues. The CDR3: CASSLGLGAMGTEAFF. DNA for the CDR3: TGTGCCAGCAGCTTAGGTCTGGGAGCAATGGGAACTGAAGCTTTCTTT.

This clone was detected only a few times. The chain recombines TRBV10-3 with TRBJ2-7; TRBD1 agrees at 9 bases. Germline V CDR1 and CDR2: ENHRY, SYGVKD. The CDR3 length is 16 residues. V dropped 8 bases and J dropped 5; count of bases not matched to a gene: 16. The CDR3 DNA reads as TGTGCCATCGAGGGGACAGGGCTTGGAGGTCTCCACGAGCAGTACTTC. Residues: CAIEGTGLGGLHEQYF.

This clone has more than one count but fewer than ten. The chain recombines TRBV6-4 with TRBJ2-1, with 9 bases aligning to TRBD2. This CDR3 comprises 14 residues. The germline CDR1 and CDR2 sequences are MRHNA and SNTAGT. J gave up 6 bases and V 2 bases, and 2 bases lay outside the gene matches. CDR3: CASSDGSGSNEQFF. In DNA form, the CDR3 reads TGTGCCAGCAGTGACGGTAGCGGGAGCAATGAGCAGTTCTTC.

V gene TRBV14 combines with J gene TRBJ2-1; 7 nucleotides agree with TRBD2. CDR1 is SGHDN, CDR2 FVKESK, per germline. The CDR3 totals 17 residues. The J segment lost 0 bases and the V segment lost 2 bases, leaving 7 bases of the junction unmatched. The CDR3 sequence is CASSQLRGESSYNEQFF. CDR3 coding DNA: TGTGCCAGCAGCCAACTCCGGGGGGAGAGCTCCTACAATGAGCAGTTCTTC. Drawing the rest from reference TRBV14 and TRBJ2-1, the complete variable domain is EAGVTQFPSHSVIEKGQTVTLRCDPISGHDNLYWYRRVMGKEIKFLLHFVKESKQDESGMPNNRFLAERTGGTYSTLKVQPAELEDSGVYFCASSQLRGESSYNEQFFGPGTRLTVL.

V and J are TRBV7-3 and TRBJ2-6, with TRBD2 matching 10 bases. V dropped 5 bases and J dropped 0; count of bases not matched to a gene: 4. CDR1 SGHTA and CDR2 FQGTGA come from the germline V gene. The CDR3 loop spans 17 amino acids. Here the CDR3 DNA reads TGTGCCAGCAGCCTCCAGCGGGGGGGCTCTGGGGCCAACGTCCTGACTTTC. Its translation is CASSLQRGGSGANVLTF.

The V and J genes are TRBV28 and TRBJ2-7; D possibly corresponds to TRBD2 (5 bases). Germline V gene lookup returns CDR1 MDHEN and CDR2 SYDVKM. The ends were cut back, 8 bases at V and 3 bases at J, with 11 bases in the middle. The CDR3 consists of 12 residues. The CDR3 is CASPGVRYEQYF. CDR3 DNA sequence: TGTGCCAGCCCCGGGGTGCGCTACGAGCAGTACTTC.

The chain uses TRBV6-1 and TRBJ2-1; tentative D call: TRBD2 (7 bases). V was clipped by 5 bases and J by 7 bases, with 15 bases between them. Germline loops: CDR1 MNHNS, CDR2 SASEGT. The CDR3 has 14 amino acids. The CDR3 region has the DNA TGTGCCAGCAGTCCACAGGGAGGGCAAAATGAGCAGTTCTTC. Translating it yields CASSPQGGQNEQFF.

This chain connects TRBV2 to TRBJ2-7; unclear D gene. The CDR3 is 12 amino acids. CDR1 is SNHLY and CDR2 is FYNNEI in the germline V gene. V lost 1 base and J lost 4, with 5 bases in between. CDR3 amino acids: CASSEVDYEQYF. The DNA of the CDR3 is TGTGCCAGCAGTGAAGTCGATTACGAGCAGTACTTC.

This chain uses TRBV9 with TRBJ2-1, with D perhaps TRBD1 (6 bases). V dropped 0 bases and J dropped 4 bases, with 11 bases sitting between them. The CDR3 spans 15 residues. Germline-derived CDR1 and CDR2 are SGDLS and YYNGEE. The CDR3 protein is CASSVVGGGYNEQFF. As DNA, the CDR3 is TGTGCCAGCAGCGTAGTAGGGGGTGGTTACAATGAGCAGTTCTTC. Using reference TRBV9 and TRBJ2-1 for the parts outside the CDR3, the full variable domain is DSGVTQTPKHLITATGQRVTLRCSPRSGDLSVYWYQQSLDQGLQFLIQYYNGEERAKGNILERFSAQQFPDLHSELNLSSLELGDSALYFCASSVVGGGYNEQFFGPGTRLTVL.

This chain's CDR3 is CASSQDETVTPLHF. The CDR3, as DNA: TGTGCCAGCAGCCAAGACGAAACGGTAACACCCCTCCACTTT. The rearrangement links TRBV4-2 to TRBJ1-6; D is unclear. Per germline, CDR1 LGHNA and CDR2 YNFKEQ. This CDR3 has 14 residues. Trimming left V 0 bases short and J 11 bases short, with 11 bases between.

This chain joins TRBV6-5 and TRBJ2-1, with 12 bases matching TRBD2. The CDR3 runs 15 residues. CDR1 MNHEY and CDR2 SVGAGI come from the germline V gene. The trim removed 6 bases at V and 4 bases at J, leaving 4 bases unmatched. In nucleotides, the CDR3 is TGTGCCAGCAGCAACGGACTAGCGGGGTACAATGAGCAGTTCTTC. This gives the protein CASSNGLAGYNEQFF.

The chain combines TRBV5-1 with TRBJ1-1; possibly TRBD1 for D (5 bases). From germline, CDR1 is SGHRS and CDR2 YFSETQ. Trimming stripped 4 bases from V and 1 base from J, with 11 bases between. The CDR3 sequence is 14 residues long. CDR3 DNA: TGCGCCAGCAGCCCGGGACCTGAGAACACTGAAGCTTTCTTT. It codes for CASSPGPENTEAFF.

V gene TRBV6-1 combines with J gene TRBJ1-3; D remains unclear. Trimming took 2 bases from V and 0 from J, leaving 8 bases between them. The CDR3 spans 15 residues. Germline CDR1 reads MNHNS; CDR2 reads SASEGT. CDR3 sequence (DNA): TGTGCCAGCAGTGAACCCACGAGCTCTGGAAACACCATATATTTT. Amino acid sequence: CASSEPTSSGNTIYF.

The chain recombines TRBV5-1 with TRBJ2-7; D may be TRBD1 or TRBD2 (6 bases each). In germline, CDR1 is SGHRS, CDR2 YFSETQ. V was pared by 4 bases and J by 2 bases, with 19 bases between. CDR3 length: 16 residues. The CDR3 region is CASSTRGTRNPYEQYF. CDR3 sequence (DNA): TGCGCCAGCAGCACCCGGGGGACAAGAAATCCCTACGAGCAGTACTTC.

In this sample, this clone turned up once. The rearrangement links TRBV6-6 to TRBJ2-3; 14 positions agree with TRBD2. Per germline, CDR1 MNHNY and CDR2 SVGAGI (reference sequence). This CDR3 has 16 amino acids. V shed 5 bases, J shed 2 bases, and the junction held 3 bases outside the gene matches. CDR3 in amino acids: CASSRGLAGVTDTQYF. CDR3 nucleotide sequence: TGTGCCAGCAGTAGGGGACTAGCGGGAGTCACAGATACGCAGTATTTT.

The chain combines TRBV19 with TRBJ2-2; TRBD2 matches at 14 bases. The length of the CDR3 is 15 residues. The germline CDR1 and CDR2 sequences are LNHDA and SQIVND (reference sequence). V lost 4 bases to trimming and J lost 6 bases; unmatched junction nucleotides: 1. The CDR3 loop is CASSRLAGGPGELFF. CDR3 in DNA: TGTGCCAGTAGTAGACTAGCGGGGGGGCCCGGGGAGCTGTTTTTT.

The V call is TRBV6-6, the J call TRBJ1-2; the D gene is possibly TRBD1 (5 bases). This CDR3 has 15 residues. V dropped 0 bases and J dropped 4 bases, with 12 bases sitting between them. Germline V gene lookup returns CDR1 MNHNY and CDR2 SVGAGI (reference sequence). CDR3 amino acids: CASSYSSPGSYGYTF. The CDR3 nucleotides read TGTGCCAGCAGTTACTCGAGCCCAGGGTCCTATGGCTACACCTTC.

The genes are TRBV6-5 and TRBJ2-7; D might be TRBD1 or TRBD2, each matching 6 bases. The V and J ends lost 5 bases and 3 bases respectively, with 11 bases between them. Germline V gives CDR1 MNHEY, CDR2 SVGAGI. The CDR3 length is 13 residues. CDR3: CASSQGGGYEQYF. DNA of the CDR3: TGTGCCAGCAGTCAAGGAGGGGGCTACGAGCAGTACTTC.

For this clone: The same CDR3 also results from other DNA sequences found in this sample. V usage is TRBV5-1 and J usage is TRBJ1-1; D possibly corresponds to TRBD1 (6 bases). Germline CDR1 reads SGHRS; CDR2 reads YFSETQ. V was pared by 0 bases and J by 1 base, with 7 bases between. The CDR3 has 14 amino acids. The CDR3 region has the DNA TGCGCCAGCAGCTTGGGGACAGCGAACACTGAAGCTTTCTTT. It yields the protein CASSLGTANTEAFF. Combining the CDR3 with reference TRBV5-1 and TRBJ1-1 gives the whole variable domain KAGVTQTPRYLIKTRGQQVTLSCSPISGHRSVSWYQQTPGQGLQFLFEYFSETQRNKGNFPGRFSGRQFSNSRSEMNVSTLELGDSALYLCASSLGTANTEAFFGQGTRLTVV.